What follows is one TCR beta chain and its context. Its antigen is not yet known. Base qualities are not recorded, but no much larger clone differs from it by a single base. The sample comes from a study of CD8+ T cells in alopecia areata (dated by TCRdb to the late 2010s). Study-level background: Treated patients were enrolled in an open-label pilot trial of oral tofacitinib at 5 to 10 mg twice daily for moderate-to-severe alopecia areata. Human TCRbeta sequencing covered scalp tissue and sorted CD4+ and CD8+ peripheral blood T cells from patchy and totalis/universalis alopecia areata patients and healthy controls. Scalp clonality was compared across normal scalp (n=4), patchy alopecia areata scalp (n=8), and alopecia totalis/universalis scalp (n=8). Biopsies were taken from tofacitinib-treated patients at baseline and again at 4 and 24 weeks into treatment, and several of those patients also had a later scalp biopsy. High-throughput TCRbeta sequencing was used to examine T cell clonal expansion in alopecia areata in both the C3H/HeJ mouse model and human patients. Tofacitinib was given for 6 to 18 months, followed by 6 months of follow-up off drug to assess delayed response and recurrence. immunoSEQ multiplex PCR using 35 Vbeta forward primers and 13 Jbeta reverse primers was used to amplify TCRbeta CDR3 regions. RNA was obtained with the PAXgene miRNA kit for fixed scalp, the miRNeasy kit for PBMCs, and the RNeasy kit for mouse skin. In treated patients, disease severity was measured using the SALT score, which gives the percentage of scalp surface area affected.

The paper's findings and limits, for the study overall: Because the treated cohort was small and included a single nonresponder, larger studies are needed to assess links between baseline CD8+ expansion and response. Tofacitinib significantly decreased scalp clonality and the number of expanded CD8+ clones among the top 100 scalp clones. Resident alphabeta T cells in normal human skin are also sequenced, complicating scalp TCR repertoire analysis, unlike mouse skin dominated by gammadelta T cells. Lesional scalp, especially in alopecia totalis/universalis, showed higher clonality and more expanded CD8+ clones than normal scalp, suggesting antigenic drive. During tofacitinib treatment, many expanded lesional clones stuck around in both scalp and blood, and this persistence may partly explain why relapse happens after treatment is stopped. Shared TCR sequences between patients were less evident than in mice, which may be partly attributable to HLA diversity in the patient population.

This specimen's time point label, interpreted: about 4 weeks on oral tofacitinib. In the paper's terms, the treatment or condition label means: oral pan-JAK inhibitor, 5-10 mg twice daily. Lesional scalp punch biopsies and peripheral blood were obtained from alopecia areata patients. After PBMCs were isolated by density centrifugation and stained for CD3, CD4 and CD8, a FACSAria was used to sort CD4+ and CD8+ T cells. Library generation was performed with the immunoSEQ multiplex PCR assay. For TCR sequencing, RNA was extracted from every sample and reverse transcribed into cDNA to serve as template. First-strand cDNA was synthesized using SuperScript III with a 2:1 mix of oligo-dT and random hexamers. A synthetic immune receptor repertoire was used to gauge amplification bias, and whatever bias remained was removed computationally. In the paper's pipeline: Raw reads were preprocessed to remove errors, and CDR3 was defined according to IMGT conventions as the region from the conserved cysteine to phenylalanine. Clonality was calculated as 1 minus Shannon entropy normalized by log2 of the number of productive unique TCRs. CD4 or CD8 identity of scalp clones was inferred by cross-referencing scalp TCRbeta sequences with sorted blood CD4 and CD8 repertoires. TCRdb took this table from immuneACCESS and kept in-frame rearrangements with V and J called. Such tables lack part of the clones; where checked against another copy, unresolved V genes explain under half of the gap, and the rest is unexplained. V and J calls and clone size are copied from that table; D and trimming were computed from the DNA. This sample comprises more than 85,000 clones, roughly two thirds of them detected only once. The ten top clones hold around 15% of the sample.

Sequences SGHVS (CDR1) and FNYEAQ (CDR2) are obtained from the germline V gene. From V the trimming removes 2 bases and from J it removes 2 bases, while the gene matches leave 5 bases of the junction unaccounted for. Its CDR3 holds 15 amino acids, cysteine through phenylalanine. The sequence is cut down to CDR3 DNA, 45 bases in frame from base 1. The chain is made from TRBV7-6 and TRBJ2-7, with 8 central nucleotides matching TRBD2. The starting material was CD8+ T cells sorted from blood, obtained at week 4, from a patient treated with tofacitinib. This sequence originates from a human donor with alopecia areata. The CDR3 is CASSLSASGPYEQYF. The nucleotides read TGTGCCAGCAGCTTATCGGCTAGCGGGCCCTACGAGCAGTACTTC.